This T cell receptor beta chain was obtained from a study of cytomegalovirus exposure and HLA in healthy donors. Repertoires were generated with immunoSEQ multiplex PCR, while TCRdb's copy carries only in-frame clones and drops some. This table has tens of thousands of clones, about 87% appearing once. Overall study findings and caveats: In vitro checks showed that a few CMV-associated chains really do target CMV antigens.

This clone was observed a few times. Its antigen is unknown. This clonotype originated in a young woman in good health and CMV-seropositive. Sequences were obtained from PBMCs.

CDR3 residues: CASSRLPGQENNEQFF. Here the CDR3 DNA reads TGCGCCAGCAGCCGCTTACCGGGACAGGAGAACAATGAGCAGTTCTTC. The chain combines TRBV4-1 with TRBJ2-1; TRBD1 agrees at 8 bases. The CDR3 has 16 amino acids. Trimming at V came to 4 bases and at J to 5 bases, leaving 10 bases not matched to a gene. Germline CDR1 reads MGHRA; CDR2 reads YSYEKL.